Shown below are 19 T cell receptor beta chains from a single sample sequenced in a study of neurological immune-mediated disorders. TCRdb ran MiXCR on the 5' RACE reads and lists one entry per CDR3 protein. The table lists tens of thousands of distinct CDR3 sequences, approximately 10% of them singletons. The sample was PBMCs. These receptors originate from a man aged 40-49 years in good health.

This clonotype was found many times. The CDR3 coding sequence is TGTGCCAGCACCCATGCGCAGTCGAACACTGAAGCTTTCTTT. Its protein is CASTHAQSNTEAFF. The chain combines TRBV12-3 or TRBV12-4 with TRBJ1-1, with D unresolved. The CDR3 is 14 residues long. The V end lost 7 bases, the J end lost 1 base, and 13 bases lay between the germline ends.

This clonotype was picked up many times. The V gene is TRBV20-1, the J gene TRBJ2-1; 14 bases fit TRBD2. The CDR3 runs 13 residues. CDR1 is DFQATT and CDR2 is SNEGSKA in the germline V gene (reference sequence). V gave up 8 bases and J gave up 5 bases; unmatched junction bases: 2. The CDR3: CSPTSGRDNEQFF. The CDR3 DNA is TGCAGTCCGACTAGCGGGAGGGACAATGAGCAGTTCTTC.

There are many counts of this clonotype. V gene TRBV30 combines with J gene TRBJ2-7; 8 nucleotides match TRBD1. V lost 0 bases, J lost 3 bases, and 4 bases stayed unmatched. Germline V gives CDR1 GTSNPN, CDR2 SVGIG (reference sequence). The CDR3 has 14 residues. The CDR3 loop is CAWSVGRGLYEQYF. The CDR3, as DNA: TGTGCCTGGAGTGTTGGCAGGGGGCTCTACGAGCAGTACTTC.

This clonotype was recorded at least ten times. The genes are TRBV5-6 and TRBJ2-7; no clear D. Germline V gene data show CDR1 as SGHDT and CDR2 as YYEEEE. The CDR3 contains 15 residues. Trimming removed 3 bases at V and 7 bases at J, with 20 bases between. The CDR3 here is CASSSRFPYGTEQYF. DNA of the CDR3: TGTGCCAGCAGCTCCCGCTTTCCCTATGGTACGGAGCAGTACTTC.

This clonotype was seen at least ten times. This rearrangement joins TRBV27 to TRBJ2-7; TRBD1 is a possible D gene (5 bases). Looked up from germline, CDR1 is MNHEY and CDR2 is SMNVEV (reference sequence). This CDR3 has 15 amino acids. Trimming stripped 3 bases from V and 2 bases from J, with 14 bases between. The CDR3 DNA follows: TGTGCCAGCAGTTTGACAGTCAGCAATACCTACGAGCAGTACTTC. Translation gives CASSLTVSNTYEQYF.

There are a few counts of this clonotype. Here the CDR3 DNA reads TGTGCCACCAGCAGAGCCCCGGTCACAGATACGCAGTATTTT. Residues: CATSRAPVTDTQYF. The V gene is TRBV15, the J gene TRBJ2-3; D is unclear. Germline loops: CDR1 LNHNV, CDR2 YYDKDF (reference sequence). V was clipped by 1 base and J by 2 bases, with 7 bases between them. The CDR3 loop spans 14 amino acids.

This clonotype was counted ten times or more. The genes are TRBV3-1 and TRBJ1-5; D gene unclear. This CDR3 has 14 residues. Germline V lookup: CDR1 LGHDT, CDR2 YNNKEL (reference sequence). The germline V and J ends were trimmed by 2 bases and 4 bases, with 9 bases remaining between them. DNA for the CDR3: TGTGCCAGCAGCCAAAAGATACTGAATCAGCCCCAGCATTTT. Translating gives CASSQKILNQPQHF. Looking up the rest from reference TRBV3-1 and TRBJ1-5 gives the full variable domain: DTAVSQTPKYLVTQMGNDKSIKCEQNLGHDTMYWYKQDSKKFLKIMFSYNNKELIINETVPNRFSPKSPDKAHLNLHINSLELGDSAVYFCASSQKILNQPQHFGDGTRLSIL.

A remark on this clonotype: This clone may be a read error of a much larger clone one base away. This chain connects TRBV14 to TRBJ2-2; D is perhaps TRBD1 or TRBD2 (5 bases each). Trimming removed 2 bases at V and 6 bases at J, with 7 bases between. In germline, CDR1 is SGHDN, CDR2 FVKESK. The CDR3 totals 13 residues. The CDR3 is CASSQWDAGELFF. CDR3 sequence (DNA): TGTGCCAGCAGCCAATGGGACGCCGGGGAGCTGTTTTTT.

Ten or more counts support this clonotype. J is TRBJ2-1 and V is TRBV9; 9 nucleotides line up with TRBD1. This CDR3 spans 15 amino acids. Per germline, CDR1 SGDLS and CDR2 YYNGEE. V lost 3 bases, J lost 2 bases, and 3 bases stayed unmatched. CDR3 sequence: CASSAQGAPYNEQFF. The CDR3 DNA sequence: TGTGCCAGCAGCGCACAGGGGGCGCCCTACAATGAGCAGTTCTTC.

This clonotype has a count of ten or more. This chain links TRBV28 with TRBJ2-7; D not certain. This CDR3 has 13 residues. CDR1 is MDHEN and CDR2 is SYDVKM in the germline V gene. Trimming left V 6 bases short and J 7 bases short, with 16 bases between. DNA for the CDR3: TGTGCCAGCAGCATCAGAGTTTTGGGTGAGCAGTACTTC. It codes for CASSIRVLGEQYF. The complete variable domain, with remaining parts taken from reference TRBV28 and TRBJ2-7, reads DVKVTQSSRYLVKRTGEKVFLECVQDMDHENMFWYRQDPGLGLRLIYFSYDVKMKEKGDIPEGYSVSREKKERFSLILESASTNQTSMYLCASSIRVLGEQYFGPGTRLTVT.

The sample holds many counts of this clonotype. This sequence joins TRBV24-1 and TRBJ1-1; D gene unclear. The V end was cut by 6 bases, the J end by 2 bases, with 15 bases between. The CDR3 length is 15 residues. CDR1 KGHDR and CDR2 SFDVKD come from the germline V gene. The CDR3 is CATSSGKIGNTEAFF. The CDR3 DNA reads TGTGCCACCAGTTCGGGAAAAATAGGAAACACTGAAGCTTTCTTT.

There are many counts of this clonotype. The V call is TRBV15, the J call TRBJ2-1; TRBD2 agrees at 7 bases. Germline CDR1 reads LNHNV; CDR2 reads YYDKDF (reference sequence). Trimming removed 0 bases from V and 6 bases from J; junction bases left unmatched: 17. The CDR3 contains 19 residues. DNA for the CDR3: TGTGCCACCAGCAGAGACCTACGCCCCCCCGGCGGGAGATCCAATGAGCAGTTCTTC. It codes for CATSRDLRPPGGRSNEQFF.

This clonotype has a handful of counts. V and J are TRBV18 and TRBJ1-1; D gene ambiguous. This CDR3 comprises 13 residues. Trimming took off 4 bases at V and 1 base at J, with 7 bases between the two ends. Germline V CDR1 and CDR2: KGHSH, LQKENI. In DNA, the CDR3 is TGTGCCAGCTCACTTCCGCGGAACACTGAAGCTTTCTTT. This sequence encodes CASSLPRNTEAFF.

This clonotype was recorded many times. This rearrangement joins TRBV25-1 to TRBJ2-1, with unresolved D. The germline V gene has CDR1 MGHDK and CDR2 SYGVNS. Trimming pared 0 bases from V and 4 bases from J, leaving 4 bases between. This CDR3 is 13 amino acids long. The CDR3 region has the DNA TGTGCCAGCAGTGAATACGGATACAATGAGCAGTTCTTC. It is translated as CASSEYGYNEQFF.

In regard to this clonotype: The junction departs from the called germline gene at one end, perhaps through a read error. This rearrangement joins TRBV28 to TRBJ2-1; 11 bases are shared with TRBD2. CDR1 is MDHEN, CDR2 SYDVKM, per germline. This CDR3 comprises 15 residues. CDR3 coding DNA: TGTGCCAGCAATTTAGCGGGAGGGCCGATCAATGAGCAGTTCTTC. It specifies CASNLAGGPINEQFF.

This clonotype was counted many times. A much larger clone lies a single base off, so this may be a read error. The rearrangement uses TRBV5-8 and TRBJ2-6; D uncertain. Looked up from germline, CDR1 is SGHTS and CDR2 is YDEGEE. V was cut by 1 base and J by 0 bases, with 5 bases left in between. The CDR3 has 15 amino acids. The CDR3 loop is CASSLWVSGANVLTF. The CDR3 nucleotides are TGTGCCAGCAGCTTGTGGGTCTCTGGGGCCAACGTCCTGACTTTC.

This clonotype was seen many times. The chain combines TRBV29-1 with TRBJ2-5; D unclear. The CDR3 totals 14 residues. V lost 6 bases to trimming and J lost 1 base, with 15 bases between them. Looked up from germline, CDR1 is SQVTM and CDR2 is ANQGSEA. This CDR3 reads CSVDVGASQETQYF. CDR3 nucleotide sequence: TGCAGCGTGGATGTGGGCGCCTCCCAAGAGACCCAGTACTTC.

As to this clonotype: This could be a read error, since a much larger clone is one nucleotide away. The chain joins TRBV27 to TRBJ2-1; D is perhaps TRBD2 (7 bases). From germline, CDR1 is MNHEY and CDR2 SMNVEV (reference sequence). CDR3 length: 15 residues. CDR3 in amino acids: CSSSPGGREYNEQFF. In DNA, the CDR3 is TGTTCCAGCAGCCCCGGGGGGCGGGAGTACAATGAGCAGTTCTTC.

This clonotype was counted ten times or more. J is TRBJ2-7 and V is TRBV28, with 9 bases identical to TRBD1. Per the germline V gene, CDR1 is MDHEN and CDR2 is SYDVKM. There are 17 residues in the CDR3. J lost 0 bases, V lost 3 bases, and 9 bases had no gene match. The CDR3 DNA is TGTGCCAGCAGTTTGAGGACAGGGGCCCCCAGCTCCTACGAGCAGTACTTC. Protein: CASSLRTGAPSSYEQYF.